The clone carrying this TCR beta chain was picked up a small number of times. The data were taken from a study of T-cell memory formation after mild COVID-19. Trimming took 0 bases from V and 7 from J, leaving 18 bases between them. CDR1 and CDR2 from the germline V gene are DFQATT and SNEGSKA (reference sequence). The CDR3 sequence is 15 residues long. TCRdb redid the calling of the 5' RACE reads with MiXCR, one entry per CDR3 protein. Here the sample spans some 120,000 distinct CDR3 sequences, approximately 6.2% being singletons. The specimen sequenced was PBMCs or a T cell subset sorted from them (not recorded which). This clonotype was sampled from an adult woman who had mild COVID-19 (a few samples of this study predate the infection). Cell type and time point are not known. The V and J genes are TRBV20-1 and TRBJ2-5; tentative D call: TRBD1 (6 bases). The CDR3 here is CSARDSVRGMGTQYF. In DNA form, the CDR3 reads TGCAGTGCTAGAGATAGTGTCAGGGGTATGGGGACCCAGTACTTC.